This TCR beta chain is from a study of prognosis after radiotherapy for stage I lung cancer (dated by TCRdb to the early 2020s). Background for the entire study: Around 19 stage I NSCLC patients were enrolled in Nanjing, China, between 2018 and January 2019. The patients included around 13 who had newly diagnosed primary stage I lung tumors, along with roughly 5 others who had oligometastatic NSCLC after their primary tumor had been surgically resected. Every patient was regarded as medically inoperable, because of comorbidities in about a dozen cases and refusal of surgery in 7 cases. The cohort was made up of 10 to 15 men and about 6 women, with a median age of around 74 years and an age range of roughly 53 to 95 years. Squamous cell carcinoma histology was identified in 6 or 7 patients, and adenocarcinoma histology was identified in fewer than 15 patients. Image-guided IMRT or VMAT was used to deliver SBRT in 3 to 5 fractions at a biologically effective dose of at least 100 Gy. In every patient, SBRT was given without any concurrent therapy. Distant metastases were developed by four of the 19 patients after SBRT, at a median of about 7 months, whereas no significant progression was observed in the other 15 patients. The study profiled peripheral blood TCR beta repertoires from stage I NSCLC patients before and after stereotactic body radiotherapy and related them to distant failure. The study sequenced 40 or so blood samples from some 20 patients, one before and one after SBRT per patient.

The paper as a whole reports these results and caveats: After SBRT, the number of unique TCR clones decreased (median approximately 10,000 before versus 6,500 to 7,500 after; Wilcoxon paired P=0.011). Differences in TRBV and TRBJ usage frequencies by metastasis status were reportedly observed in two V genes at baseline and in several V and two J genes after SBRT. Post-SBRT Shannon entropy and its change from baseline were lower in patients who developed distant metastases; baseline Shannon entropy was not associated with metastases. No determination of tumor specificity was made for expanded TCR clones. No adjustment for multiple comparisons was applied to any of the reported P values. The small cohort and short follow-up limited the study, so independent validation of the findings is needed.

All patients had node-negative disease on CT and PET/CT, and none had a history of other malignancies or prior chemotherapy or radiotherapy. Roughly 5.9 milliliters of peripheral venous blood were drawn into EDTA tubes at each of two time points. Ficoll-Paque Plus density-gradient centrifugation was used to isolate PBMCs. Immediately after collection, samples were stored at -80 degrees C until analysis. CDR1 and CDR2 are drawn from the germline V gene: MNHNS, SASEGT. Trimming costs V 2 bases and J 0 bases, and their ends lie 5 bases apart. Its CDR3 holds 14 amino acids, cysteine through phenylalanine. CDR3 DNA only is kept here, 42 bases in frame from base 1. The TCR beta CDR3 region was amplified from genomic DNA by two rounds of multiplex PCR. The first PCR round used primers specific to each TRBV and TRBJ gene, with sequences filed in Chinese patent CN105087789A. The second PCR round used universal primers. The Roche High Pure PCR Template Preparation Kit was used to extract genomic DNA from frozen PBMCs. An Illumina HiSeq 3000 was used to sequence the libraries paired-end with 151 bp reads. As for how the authors treated the data: CutAdapt was used to discard raw reads that did not contain the multiplex PCR primer sequences. PEAR was used to merge high-quality paired reads into contigs. TRB V, D and J gene segments were assigned to each contig with MiXCR by alignment to reference sequences. CDR3 sequences were clustered by base quality and sequence similarity to remove sequencing errors. Diversity was measured as Shannon entropy normalized by the natural log of productive TCR sequence number. One minus Shannon entropy divided by the natural log of the number of unique clonotypes was used as the definition of clonality. The Youden index of ROC curves was used to select progression-free survival cut-offs for repertoire metrics, and analyses were performed in R 3.5.3. TCRdb reran the public reads through fastp at Q25 and MiXCR, keeping productive beta chains. CDR3 protein duplicates are merged, each entry listing the most common genes and DNA. TCRdb assigned the V and J calls; the authors' analysis was not used. The table for this sample lists about 28,000 distinct CDR3 sequences; around 29% of them were counted only once. The ten largest clones capture about 12% of the sample.

Many counts were recorded for this clonotype. The specificity of this receptor is unknown. There are no base qualities to consult, and no much larger clone falls within one base. Recombination connected TRBV6-1 to TRBJ1-5; the D gene lacks a confident call. The TCR was taken from a donor aged 50 or older with non-small cell lung cancer. Sequenced here: PBMCs, sampled before or after stereotactic body radiation therapy (not recorded which). The CDR3 protein: CASSEQHSNQPQHF. The nucleotide sequence reads TGTGCCAGCAGTGAACAGCATAGCAATCAGCCCCAGCATTTT.